These 21 T cell receptor beta chains were all obtained from the same sample, sequenced in a study of CD8 T cells in Susac syndrome. The RNA input was roughly 0.45 to 1 ug, and it was reverse transcribed with random hexamers. TCRdb fed the immunoSEQ multiplex PCR reads into MiXCR, producing one record per CDR3 protein. The table shows a few hundred thousand distinct CDR3 sequences, with approximately 94% occurring only once. Input material: CD4+ T cells from PBMCs. The receptors stem from a human donor with Susac syndrome.

The V call is TRBV5-1, the J call TRBJ2-7, with D possibly matching TRBD1 (5 bases). The CDR3 runs 13 residues. V was cut by 0 bases and J by 4 bases, with 8 bases left in between. Germline CDR1 is SGHRS and CDR2 is YFSETQ. The CDR3: CASSLAPGYEQYF. The CDR3 DNA sequence: TGCGCCAGCAGCTTGGCCCCAGGGTACGAGCAGTACTTC. Full variable domain (missing parts from reference TRBV5-1 and TRBJ2-7): KAGVTQTPRYLIKTRGQQVTLSCSPISGHRSVSWYQQTPGQGLQFLFEYFSETQRNKGNFPGRFSGRQFSNSRSEMNVSTLELGDSALYLCASSLAPGYEQYFGPGTRLTVT.

CDR3 region: CSARESRTVYEQYF. The DNA for the CDR3 is TGCAGTGCTAGAGAGAGCCGGACAGTATACGAGCAGTACTTC. The rearrangement joins TRBV20-1 to TRBJ2-7; D perhaps matches TRBD1 (6 bases). V was clipped by 0 bases and J by 4 bases, with 13 bases between them. Germline V gene data show CDR1 as DFQATT and CDR2 as SNEGSKA (reference sequence). The CDR3 extends over 14 amino acids.

The genes are TRBV3-1 and TRBJ1-4; D remains unclear. With 3 bases removed from V and 7 bases from J, the gap between germline ends came to 3 bases. The CDR3 length is 11 residues. Germline CDR1 is LGHDT and CDR2 is YNNKEL (reference sequence). The CDR3 nucleotides read TGTGCCAGCAGCCAGGGTGAAAAACTGTTTTTT. Its protein is CASSQGEKLFF.

This clonotype has only one observation. The rearrangement links TRBV5-1 to TRBJ1-1; D is unresolved. Per germline, CDR1 SGHRS and CDR2 YFSETQ. This CDR3 is 14 amino acids long. V dropped 4 bases and J dropped 1 base, with 11 bases sitting between them. CDR3 protein: CASSVNTANTEAFF. The CDR3 bases are TGCGCCAGCAGCGTTAATACAGCGAACACTGAAGCTTTCTTT.

The chain has TRBV5-1 and TRBJ2-7; 8 positions agree with TRBD1. Trimming cost V 0 bases and J 5 bases; bases outside gene matches: 4. From germline, CDR1 is SGHRS and CDR2 YFSETQ. This CDR3 comprises 14 residues. CDR3 loop: CASSLDRGEDEQYF. CDR3 nucleotide sequence: TGCGCCAGCAGCTTGGACAGGGGGGAGGACGAGCAGTACTTC.

V is TRBV5-1 and J is TRBJ1-2, with D unclear. Trimming cost V 4 bases and J 0 bases, with 13 bases left between them. The CDR3 totals 15 residues. The germline V gene encodes CDR1 SGHRS and CDR2 YFSETQ. This CDR3 is CASSAEAGPNYGYTF. The CDR3, as DNA: TGCGCCAGCAGCGCGGAGGCCGGTCCTAACTATGGCTACACCTTC.

This clonotype has a single count. The chain has TRBV2 and TRBJ1-2; no reliable D call. This CDR3 has 12 residues. In germline, CDR1 is SNHLY, CDR2 FYNNEI. V was shortened by 4 bases and J by 8 bases, with 11 bases between the two germline ends. CDR3 DNA: TGTGCCAGCAGTGTAGAGCCGGGAGGCTACACCTTC. Encoded protein: CASSVEPGGYTF.

The CDR3 nucleotides are TGTGCCAGCAGCGTAGGGGCGGGGACTAACACTGAAGCTTTCTTT. Its protein is CASSVGAGTNTEAFF. The chain has TRBV9 and TRBJ1-1; tentative D call: TRBD1 (5 bases). V gave up 0 bases and J gave up 2 bases, with 11 bases separating them. The CDR3 spans 15 residues. The germline gives CDR1 SGDLS, CDR2 YYNGEE.

The rearrangement links TRBV30 to TRBJ1-5; TRBD1 is a possible D gene (5 bases). Per the germline V gene, CDR1 is GTSNPN and CDR2 is SVGIG (reference sequence). V was cut by 3 bases and J by 7 bases, with 13 bases left in between. The CDR3 is made up of 13 amino acids. As DNA, the CDR3 is TGTGCCTGGAGACAGGAACCGGGGCAGCCCCAGCATTTT. Translation: CAWRQEPGQPQHF.

The chain employs TRBV7-9 and TRBJ1-1; possibly TRBD1 for D (5 bases). Germline V lookup: CDR1 SEHNR, CDR2 FQNEAQ (reference sequence). The CDR3 totals 12 residues. Trimming took off 1 base at V and 10 bases at J, with 10 bases between the two ends. The CDR3 loop is CASSLDRLRAFF. The CDR3 nucleotides are TGTGCCAGCAGCTTAGACAGGTTAAGAGCTTTCTTT.

The rearrangement links TRBV30 to TRBJ1-2; possibly TRBD1 for D (5 bases). Trimming stripped 7 bases from V and 2 bases from J, with 23 bases between. CDR1 and CDR2 (germline): GTSNPN, SVGIG (reference sequence). This CDR3 has 16 amino acids. The CDR3 protein is CASPRVTGRPNYGYTF. For the CDR3, the DNA is TGTGCCTCCCCGAGGGTCACAGGCAGGCCAAACTATGGCTACACCTTC. Full variable domain (outside the CDR3, taken from reference TRBV30 and TRBJ1-2): SQTIHQWPATLVQPVGSPLSLECTVEGTSNPNLYWYRQAAGRGLQLLFYSVGIGQISSEVPQNLSASRPQDRQFILSSKKLLLSDSGFYLCASPRVTGRPNYGYTFGSGTRLTVV.

The chain couples TRBV11-1 to TRBJ1-2, with D possibly TRBD1 on 5 matching bases. Trimming removed 0 bases at V and 0 bases at J, with 11 bases between. CDR3 length: 16 residues. CDR1 and CDR2 from the germline V gene are SGHAT and FQDESV (reference sequence). This CDR3 reads CASSLARDGTNYGYTF. For the CDR3, the DNA is TGTGCCAGCAGCTTAGCGCGGGACGGAACTAACTATGGCTACACCTTC.

The chain carries TRBV7-2 and TRBJ1-1, with 7 bases matching TRBD1. The ends lost 5 bases at V and 0 bases at J; junction bases unmatched: 12. This CDR3 is 17 amino acids long. Germline CDR1 SGHTA, CDR2 FQGNSA. CDR3 amino acids: CASSPTTGAILNTEAFF. Written as DNA, the CDR3 is TGTGCCAGCAGCCCGACTACAGGGGCGATCCTGAACACTGAAGCTTTCTTT. The full variable domain, rest sourced from reference TRBV7-2 and TRBJ1-1, is GAGVSQSPSNKVTEKGKDVELRCDPISGHTALYWYRQSLGQGLEFLIYFQGNSAPDKSGLPSDRFSAERTGGSVSTLTIQRTQQEDSAVYLCASSPTTGAILNTEAFFGQGTRLTVV.

This chain uses TRBV20-1 with TRBJ1-5; the D gene is possibly TRBD1 (5 bases). This CDR3 region has 16 residues. V lost 1 base and J lost 11, with 24 bases in between. Looked up from germline, CDR1 is DFQATT and CDR2 is SNEGSKA (reference sequence). This CDR3 is CSARADWDRLRGAQHF. Here the CDR3 DNA reads TGCAGTGCTAGAGCCGACTGGGACCGCCTTAGAGGGGCCCAGCATTTT.

Regarding this clonotype: One junction end disagrees with the germline gene, perhaps due to a read error. This rearrangement joins TRBV15 to TRBJ1-5; TRBD1 aligns across 7 bases. The CDR3 is 15 residues long. Germline CDR1 is LNHNV and CDR2 is YYDKDF (reference sequence). The CDR3 DNA follows: TGTGCCACCAGCAGGGGATGGGACAGCAGTCAGCCCCAGCATTTT. Translated, it gives CATSRGWDSSQPQHF.

In DNA, the CDR3 is TGTGCCAGCAGTTACGGCAGGGAAAATCAGCCCCAGCATTTT. Protein sequence: CASSYGRENQPQHF. The chain combines TRBV6-2 or TRBV6-3 with TRBJ1-5; the D gene is possibly TRBD1 (5 bases). This CDR3 comprises 14 residues. Germline CDR1 and CDR2: MNHEY and SVGEGT. Trimming cost V 2 bases and J 4 bases, with 9 bases left between them.

The J gene is TRBJ1-2, the V gene TRBV7-8, with 7 bases identical to TRBD1. CDR1 and CDR2 from the germline V gene are SGHVS and FQNEAQ. V trimming: 3 bases; J trimming: 5 bases; junction bases outside the gene matches: 6. The CDR3 is 14 residues long. CDR3: CASSLPDRDYGYTF. For the CDR3, the DNA is TGTGCCAGCAGCTTGCCAGACAGGGATTATGGCTACACCTTC.

This clonotype was seen a single time. Here the CDR3 reads CSAVRRQGETQYF. The DNA of the CDR3 is TGCAGTGCTGTTCGACGACAGGGAGAGACCCAGTACTTC. The J gene is TRBJ2-5, the V gene TRBV20-1; 7 positions match TRBD1. The length of the CDR3 is 13 residues. V was clipped by 5 bases and J by 4 bases; unmatched bases: 7. The V gene's germline CDR1 is DFQATT and CDR2 SNEGSKA (reference sequence).

The rearrangement links TRBV12-3 or TRBV12-4 to TRBJ2-1; D is possibly TRBD2 (6 bases). The V gene lost 6 bases and the J gene lost 6 bases, with 15 bases spanning the gap. The CDR3 runs 14 residues. CDR3 amino acids: CASRLGTLLNEQFF. The CDR3 region has the DNA TGTGCCAGCAGACTCGGGACTCTCCTCAATGAGCAGTTCTTC.

V gene TRBV7-9 combines with J gene TRBJ2-1; D is perhaps TRBD1 or TRBD2 (6 bases each). Germline CDR1 SEHNR, CDR2 FQNEAQ (reference sequence). This CDR3 has 15 residues. The CDR3 loop reads CGCRGPRLGSGEQFF. CDR3 sequence (DNA): TGTGGCTGCCGGGGGCCTCGACTAGGCTCGGGTGAGCAGTTCTTC.

The chain combines TRBV5-1 with TRBJ1-3; D is uncertain. With 5 bases removed from V and 0 bases from J, the gap between germline ends came to 12 bases. The CDR3 runs to 15 residues. Germline loops: CDR1 SGHRS, CDR2 YFSETQ. CDR3 residues: CASSQTAFSGNTIYF. The CDR3, as DNA: TGCGCCAGCAGTCAAACAGCTTTCTCTGGAAACACCATATATTTT.